A single sample gave rise to the 8 T cell receptor beta chains below, sequenced in a study of CD8 T cells in ankylosing spondylitis (dated by TCRdb to between 2016 and 2019). The library was made by 5' RACE. Reads for this sample came from an Illumina HiSeq 2500. TCRdb's own reprocessing of the public reads used fastp at Q25 and MiXCR and kept productive beta chains. All rows with the same CDR3 protein become a single entry with the most common DNA and genes. This sample lists around 340,000 distinct CDR3 sequences; over 12% were detected once. Together, the top ten hold around 0.99% of the sample. Sequencing was done on a sample of blood, either unsorted or a sorted T cell fraction (not recorded which). The receptor source for this set is a male donor with ankylosing spondylitis or in good health (not recorded which).

This clonotype turned up a few times. The V call is TRBV2, the J call TRBJ2-5, with D perhaps matching TRBD2 (5 bases). This CDR3 spans 15 amino acids. Looked up from germline, CDR1 is SNHLY and CDR2 is FYNNEI. V lost 5 bases, J lost 5 bases, and 18 bases lay in between. The CDR3 loop is CASSFSGLEKETQYF. CDR3 in DNA: TGTGCCAGCAGTTTCTCCGGACTCGAGAAGGAGACCCAGTACTTC.

This chain uses TRBV29-1 with TRBJ1-5; D might be TRBD1 (5 bases). In germline, CDR1 is SQVTM, CDR2 ANQGSEA. With 0 bases removed from V and 7 bases from J, the gap between germline ends came to 13 bases. The CDR3 runs 14 residues. The DNA for the CDR3 is TGCAGCGTTGAAGAAAACGGGGACGGACAGCCCCAGCATTTT. Translated, it gives CSVEENGDGQPQHF. The whole variable domain, filled in from reference TRBV29-1 and TRBJ1-5, reads SAVISQKPSRDICQRGTSLTIQCQVDSQVTMMFWYRQQPGQSLTLIATANQGSEATYESGFVIDKFPISRPNLTFSTLTVSNMSPEDSSIYLCSVEENGDGQPQHFGDGTRLSIL.

This clonotype was seen a handful of times. V usage is TRBV7-2 and J usage is TRBJ2-5; tentatively, D is TRBD2 (7 bases). Per the germline V gene, CDR1 is SGHTA and CDR2 is FQGNSA. V gave up 5 bases and J gave up 4 bases, with 17 bases separating them. The length of the CDR3 is 15 residues. The CDR3 DNA sequence: TGTGCCAGCAGCCTAGGGGGGGCCTGGGGAGAGACCCAGTACTTC. Translating it yields CASSLGGAWGETQYF.

This clonotype came up a few times. The V gene is TRBV30, the J gene TRBJ2-7, with 11 bases that match TRBD1. V lost 5 bases to trimming and J lost 5 bases; unmatched junction nucleotides: 5. The CDR3 extends over 13 amino acids. The V gene's germline CDR1 is GTSNPN and CDR2 SVGIG (reference sequence). The CDR3 DNA follows: TGTGCCTGGGGGGACAGGGGGGTAAACGAGCAGTACTTC. Amino acids: CAWGDRGVNEQYF. Filled out from reference TRBV30 and TRBJ2-7, the complete variable domain reads SQTIHQWPATLVQPVGSPLSLECTVEGTSNPNLYWYRQAAGRGLQLLFYSVGIGQISSEVPQNLSASRPQDRQFILSSKKLLLSDSGFYLCAWGDRGVNEQYFGPGTRLTVT.

This clonotype was seen a few times. The V gene is TRBV12-3 or TRBV12-4, the J gene TRBJ1-3; TRBD1 matches at 9 bases. The CDR3 totals 15 residues. Trimming took 1 base from V and 2 from J; bases not matched to a gene: 0. In DNA form, the CDR3 reads TGTGCCAGCAGTTTAGGGACAGGGGCTGGAAACACCATATATTTT. As protein: CASSLGTGAGNTIYF.

This clonotype was seen many times. The V gene is TRBV12-3 or TRBV12-4, the J gene TRBJ2-1, with a possible D match to TRBD1 (6 bases). This CDR3 has 17 residues. The V and J ends lost 7 bases and 2 bases respectively, with 21 bases between them. The CDR3 spells CASTLGVPGTPYNEQFF. For the CDR3, the DNA is TGTGCCAGCACCCTGGGGGTTCCCGGGACACCCTACAATGAGCAGTTCTTC.

This clonotype has more than one count but fewer than ten. The rearrangement uses TRBV7-2 and TRBJ1-4; weak D call: TRBD1 (5 bases). The CDR3 covers 14 residues. Germline V gene data show CDR1 as SGHTA and CDR2 as FQGNSA. V gave up 5 bases and J gave up 7 bases, with 14 bases separating them. CDR3 sequence (DNA): TGTGCCAGCAGCCTCCAGGGAGTTTCTGAAAAACTGTTTTTT. This codes for CASSLQGVSEKLFF.

This rearrangement joins TRBV12-3 or TRBV12-4 to TRBJ1-5; a weak D match, TRBD1 (6 bases). The length of the CDR3 is 17 residues. V shed 5 bases and J shed 3 bases, with 20 bases lying between them. The CDR3 sequence: CASSPWIGGRNNQPQHF. CDR3 nucleotides: TGTGCCAGCAGTCCCTGGATTGGGGGCAGGAACAATCAGCCCCAGCATTTT.